Here is one T cell receptor (beta chain) with its context. What this receptor recognizes is not known. One base away there is no much larger clone; base qualities are not given. Ficoll-Paque density gradient centrifugation was used to isolate PBMCs. This sample was sequenced with an Illumina NovaSeq 6000. TCRalpha and TCRbeta cDNA libraries were constructed by 5'RACE with constant-segment primers, with sample barcodes and unique molecular identifiers being introduced. Trizol reagent was used to extract RNA from every sample. The libraries were amplified in two PCR steps, and the second step added a second sample barcode and Illumina TruSeq adapters. The libraries were sequenced on an Illumina NovaSeq using 2 x 150 bp paired-end reads. The published analysis was carried out like this. Demultiplexing of reads and collapsing into UMI-guided consensus sequences were performed with migec v1.2.7. Using mixcr v2.1.11, UMI consensuses were aligned to TRA and TRB V and J templates and then assembled into clonotypes. A clonotype was counted as expanded or contracted only if both edgeR and NoisET called the change significant, with noise models trained on biological replicates. For edgeR calls, the cutoffs were a false discovery rate-adjusted p below 0.01 and a log2 fold-change threshold of 1. As an exploratory analysis of dynamics, PCA with hierarchical clustering was applied to max-normalized trajectories of the 1000 most abundant clonotypes. The CD4 or CD8 phenotype of responding clones was assigned using the separately sequenced CD4+ and CD8+ repertoires. TCRdb redid the processing of the public reads, applying fastp at Q25 and MiXCR, and retained in-frame beta chains. Rows with one shared CDR3 protein collapse into an entry with the most common genes and DNA. These V and J calls derive from TCRdb rather than the authors' analysis. In this sample the table shows roughly 300,000 distinct CDR3 sequences, approximately 15% of which occur a single time. The top ten clones comprise about 20% of the sample.

The sample belongs to a study of T-cell memory formation after mild COVID-19 (dated by TCRdb to the early 2020s). Concerning the study at large: TCR sequence clusters from the two donors were found to be largely donor specific. Longitudinal TCRalpha and TCRbeta repertoire sequencing tracked T-cell clones expanding and contracting after mild COVID-19 in two donors. Two young, previously healthy adult volunteers made up the cohort, one male and one female. The paper's findings and limits, for the study overall: The study covered only a couple of mild cases, and larger cohorts including severe cases with pre-infection samples were considered necessary. Balanced CD4/CD8 phenotypes were observed for clones contracting from day 15 to 85, whereas a bias towards CD4+ was observed for a second wave of clones expanding from day 15 to 37. Contracting CD4+ clones were located mainly in the CM and EM memory subsets, whereas CD8+ clones were found to be enriched in EMRA. SARS-CoV-2 specificity was not confirmed for the second-wave clones peaking on day 37. Some responding clones were detected in pre-infection memory, suggesting pre-existing cross-reactive memory T cells joined the SARS-CoV-2 response.

Trimming takes 3 bases off V and 6 bases off J; junction bases not matched to a gene: 2. Spanning cysteine to phenylalanine, the CDR3 consists of 13 amino acids. The CDR3 DNA has 39 bases and is translated from base 1. CDR1 and CDR2, per the germline V gene, are KGHSH and LQKENI. The specimen sequenced was PBMCs or a T cell subset sorted from them (not recorded which). The receptor chain draws on TRBV18 and TRBJ2-1, and 7 junction bases match TRBD1. This TCR came from a man aged 18 to 30 who had mild COVID-19 (a few samples of this study predate the infection). The sample titles of this study are shuffled in the database, so cell type and time point are left out; the donor was told from shared clones. The bases read TGTGCCAGCTCACCGGGACAGATCAATGAGCAGTTCTTC. Its translation reads: CASSPGQINEQFF.